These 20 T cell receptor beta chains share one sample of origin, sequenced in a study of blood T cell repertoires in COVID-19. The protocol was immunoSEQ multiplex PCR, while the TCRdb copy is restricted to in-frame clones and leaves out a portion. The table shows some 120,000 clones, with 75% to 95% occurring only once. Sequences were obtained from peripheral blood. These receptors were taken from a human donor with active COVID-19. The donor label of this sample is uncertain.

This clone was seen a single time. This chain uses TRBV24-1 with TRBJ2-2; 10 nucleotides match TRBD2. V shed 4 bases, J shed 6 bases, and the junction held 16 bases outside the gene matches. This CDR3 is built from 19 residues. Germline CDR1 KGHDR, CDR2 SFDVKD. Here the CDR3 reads CATSELPGGAGGMPGELFF. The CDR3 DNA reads TGTGCCACCAGTGAGCTCCCAGGAGGAGCGGGGGGGATGCCCGGGGAGCTGTTTTTT.

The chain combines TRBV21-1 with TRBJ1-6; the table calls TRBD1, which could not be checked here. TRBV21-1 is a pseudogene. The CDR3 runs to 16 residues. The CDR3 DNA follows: TGTGCCAGCAGCAATACAGGCCGCTCCTATAATTCACCCCTCCACTTT. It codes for CASSNTGRSYNSPLHF.

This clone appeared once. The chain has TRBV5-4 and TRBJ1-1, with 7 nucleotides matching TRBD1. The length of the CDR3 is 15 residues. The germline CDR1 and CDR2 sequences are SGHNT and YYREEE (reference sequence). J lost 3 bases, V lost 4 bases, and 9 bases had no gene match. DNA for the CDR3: TGTGCCAGCAGCGGATGGACAGGATGGGACACTGAAGCTTTCTTT. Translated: CASSGWTGWDTEAFF.

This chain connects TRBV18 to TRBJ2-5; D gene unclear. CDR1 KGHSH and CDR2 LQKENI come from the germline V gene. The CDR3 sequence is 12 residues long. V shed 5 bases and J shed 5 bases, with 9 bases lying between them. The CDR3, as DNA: TGTGCCAGCTCAGGCCTCAGGGAGACCCAGTACTTC. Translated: CASSGLRETQYF. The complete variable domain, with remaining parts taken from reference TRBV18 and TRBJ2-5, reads NAGVMQNPRHLVRRRGQEARLRCSPMKGHSHVYWYRQLPEEGLKFMVYLQKENIIDESGMPKERFSAEFPKEGPSILRIQQVVRGDSAAYFCASSGLRETQYFGPGTRLLVL.

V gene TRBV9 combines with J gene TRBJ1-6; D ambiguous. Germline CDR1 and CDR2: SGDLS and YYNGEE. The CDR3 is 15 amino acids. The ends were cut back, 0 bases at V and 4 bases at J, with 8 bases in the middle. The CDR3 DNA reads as TGTGCCAGCAGCGTAGATGTCCAGTATAATTCACCCCTCCACTTT. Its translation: CASSVDVQYNSPLHF.

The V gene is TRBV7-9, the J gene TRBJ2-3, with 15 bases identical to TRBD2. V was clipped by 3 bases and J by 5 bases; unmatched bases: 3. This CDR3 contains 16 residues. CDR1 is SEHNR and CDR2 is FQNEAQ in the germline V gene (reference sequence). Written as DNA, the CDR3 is TGTGCCAGCAGCTTGGGACTAGCGGGGGGTAGAGATACGCAGTATTTT. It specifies CASSLGLAGGRDTQYF.

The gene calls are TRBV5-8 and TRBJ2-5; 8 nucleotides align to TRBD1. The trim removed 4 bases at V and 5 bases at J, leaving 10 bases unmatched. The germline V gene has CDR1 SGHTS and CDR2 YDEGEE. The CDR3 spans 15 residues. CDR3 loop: CASSEGQGFGETQYF. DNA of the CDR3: TGTGCCAGCAGCGAAGGACAGGGCTTTGGGGAGACCCAGTACTTC.

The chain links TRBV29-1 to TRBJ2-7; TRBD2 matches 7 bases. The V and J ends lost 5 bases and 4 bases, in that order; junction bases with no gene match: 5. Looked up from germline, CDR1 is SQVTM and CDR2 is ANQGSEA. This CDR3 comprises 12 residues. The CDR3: CSVLREGYEQYF. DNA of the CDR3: TGCAGCGTTTTAAGGGAGGGGTACGAGCAGTACTTC.

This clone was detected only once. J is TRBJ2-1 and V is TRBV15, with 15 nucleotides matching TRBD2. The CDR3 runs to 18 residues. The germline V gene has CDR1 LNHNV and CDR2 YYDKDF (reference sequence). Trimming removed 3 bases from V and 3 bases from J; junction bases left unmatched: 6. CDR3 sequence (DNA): TGTGCCACCAGCAGTGGACTAGCGGGGGGGAGTTTCTACAATGAGCAGTTCTTC. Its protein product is CATSSGLAGGSFYNEQFF.

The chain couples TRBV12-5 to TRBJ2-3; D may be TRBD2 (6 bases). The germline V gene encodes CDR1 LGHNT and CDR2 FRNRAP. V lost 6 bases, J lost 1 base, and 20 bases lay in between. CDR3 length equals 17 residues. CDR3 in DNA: TGTGCTAGTGGCCTGGGACTCGGGGCGAGGGGCACAGATACGCAGTATTTT. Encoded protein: CASGLGLGARGTDTQYF.

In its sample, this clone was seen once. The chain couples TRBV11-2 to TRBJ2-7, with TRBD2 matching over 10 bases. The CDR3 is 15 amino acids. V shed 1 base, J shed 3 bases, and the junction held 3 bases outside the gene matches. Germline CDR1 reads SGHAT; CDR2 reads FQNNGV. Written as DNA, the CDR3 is TGTGCCAGCAGCTTAGTGTCTAGCGGGGGCTACGAGCAGTACTTC. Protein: CASSLVSSGGYEQYF.

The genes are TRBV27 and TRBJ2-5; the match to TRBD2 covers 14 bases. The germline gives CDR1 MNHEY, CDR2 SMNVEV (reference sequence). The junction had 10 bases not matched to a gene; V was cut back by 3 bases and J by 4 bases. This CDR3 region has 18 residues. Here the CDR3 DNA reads TGTGCCAGCAGTTTTCGCCGACTAGCGGGGGGGCTAGGAGAGACCCAGTACTTC. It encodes CASSFRRLAGGLGETQYF.

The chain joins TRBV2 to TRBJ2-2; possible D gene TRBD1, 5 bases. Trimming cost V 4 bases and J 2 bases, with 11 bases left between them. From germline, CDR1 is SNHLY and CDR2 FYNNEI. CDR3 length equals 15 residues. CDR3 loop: CASSARQGNTGELFF. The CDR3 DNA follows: TGTGCCAGCAGTGCCAGGCAGGGAAACACCGGGGAGCTGTTTTTT.

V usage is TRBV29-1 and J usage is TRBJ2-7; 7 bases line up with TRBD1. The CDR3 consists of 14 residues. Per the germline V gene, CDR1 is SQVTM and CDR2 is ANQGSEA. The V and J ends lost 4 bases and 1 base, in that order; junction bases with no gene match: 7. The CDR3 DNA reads TGCAGCGTTGGGGAGACAGGGCTATCCTACGAGCAGTACTTC. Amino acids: CSVGETGLSYEQYF.

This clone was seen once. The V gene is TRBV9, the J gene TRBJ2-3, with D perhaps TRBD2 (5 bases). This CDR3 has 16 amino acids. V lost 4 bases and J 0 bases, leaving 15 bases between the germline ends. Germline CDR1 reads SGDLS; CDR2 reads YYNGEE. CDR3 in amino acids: CASSPRDGVSTDTQYF. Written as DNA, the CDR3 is TGTGCCAGCAGCCCTCGTGACGGGGTTAGCACAGATACGCAGTATTTT.

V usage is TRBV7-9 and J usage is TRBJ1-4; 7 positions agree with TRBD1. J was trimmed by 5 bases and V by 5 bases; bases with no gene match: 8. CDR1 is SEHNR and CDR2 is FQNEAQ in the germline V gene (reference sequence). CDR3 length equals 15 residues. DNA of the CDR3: TGTGCCAGCAGCGTCCGACAGGGTTCAAATGAAAAACTGTTTTTT. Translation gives CASSVRQGSNEKLFF.

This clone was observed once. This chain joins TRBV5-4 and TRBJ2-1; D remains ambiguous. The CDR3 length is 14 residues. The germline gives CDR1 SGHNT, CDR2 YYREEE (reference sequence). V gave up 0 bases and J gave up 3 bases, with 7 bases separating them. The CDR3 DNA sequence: TGTGCCAGCAGCTTGGGGTCGGTCTACAATGAGCAGTTCTTC. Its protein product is CASSLGSVYNEQFF.

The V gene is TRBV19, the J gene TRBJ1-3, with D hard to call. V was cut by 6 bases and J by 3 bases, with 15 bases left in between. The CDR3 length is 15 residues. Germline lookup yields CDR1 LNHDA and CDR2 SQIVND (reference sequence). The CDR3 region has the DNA TGTGCCAGTAGCCCAGAGGAATCGGGTGGAAACACCATATATTTT. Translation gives CASSPEESGGNTIYF.

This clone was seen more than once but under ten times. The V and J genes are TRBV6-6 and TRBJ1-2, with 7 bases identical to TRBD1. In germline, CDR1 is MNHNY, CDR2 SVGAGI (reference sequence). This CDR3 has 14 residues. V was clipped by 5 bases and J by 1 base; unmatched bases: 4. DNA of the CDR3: TGTGCCAGCAGTGGGACAGCGAGTAACTATGGCTACACCTTC. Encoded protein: CASSGTASNYGYTF.

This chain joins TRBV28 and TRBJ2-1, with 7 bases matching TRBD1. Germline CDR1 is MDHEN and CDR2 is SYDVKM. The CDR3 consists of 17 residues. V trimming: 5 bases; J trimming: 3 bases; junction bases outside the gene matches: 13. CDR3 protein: CASSPGAIQGDYNEQFF. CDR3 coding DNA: TGTGCCAGCAGTCCAGGGGCTATTCAGGGGGACTACAATGAGCAGTTCTTC. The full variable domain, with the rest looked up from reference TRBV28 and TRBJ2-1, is DVKVTQSSRYLVKRTGEKVFLECVQDMDHENMFWYRQDPGLGLRLIYFSYDVKMKEKGDIPEGYSVSREKKERFSLILESASTNQTSMYLCASSPGAIQGDYNEQFFGPGTRLTVL.